This TCR beta chain was sequenced for a study of cytomegalovirus exposure and HLA in healthy donors. Background on the study: The same platform was used for the roughly 130 validation repertoires as for the roughly 660 first-cohort repertoires, as reported in a later analysis. The study's findings and limits: Subsequent analysis found a tendency for first-cohort TCR clusters to co-occur within the 120 validation repertoires. Researchers reported that a few CMV-associated chains were confirmed in vitro as CMV antigen-specific. The study found most TCR sequences rare, yet found some public TCRs in many donors.

Assay: immunoSEQ multiplex PCR; the TCRdb copy retains only in-frame clones and omits some. The profile shows 150,000 to 250,000 clones, around 80% of them singletons. Unmatched junction bases numbered 11, after V lost 4 bases and J lost 2 bases. From germline, CDR1 is KGHSH and CDR2 LQKENI. The CDR3 has 18 residues. Worth noting for this clone: Its specificity is not known.

This receptor was taken from a woman aged 25 to 39 in good health and CMV-seronegative. Sequenced: PBMCs. This chain connects TRBV18 to TRBJ2-3; 11 bases align to TRBD1. This chain's CDR3 is CASSLTGTGGSFTDTQYF. The CDR3 bases are TGTGCCAGCTCACTTACCGGGACAGGGGGTTCCTTCACAGATACGCAGTATTTT.